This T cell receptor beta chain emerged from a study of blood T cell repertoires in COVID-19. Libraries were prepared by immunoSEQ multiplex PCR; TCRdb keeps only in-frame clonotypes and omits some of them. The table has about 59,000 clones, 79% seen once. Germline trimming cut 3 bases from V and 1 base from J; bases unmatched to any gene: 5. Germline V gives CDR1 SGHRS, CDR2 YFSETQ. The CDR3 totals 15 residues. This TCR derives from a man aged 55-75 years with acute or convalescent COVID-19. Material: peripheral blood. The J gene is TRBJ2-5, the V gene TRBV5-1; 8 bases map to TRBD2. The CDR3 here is CASSWGSGGQETQYF. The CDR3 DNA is TGCGCCAGCAGCTGGGGGAGCGGGGGCCAAGAGACCCAGTACTTC. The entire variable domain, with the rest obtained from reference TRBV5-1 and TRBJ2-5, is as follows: KAGVTQTPRYLIKTRGQQVTLSCSPISGHRSVSWYQQTPGQGLQFLFEYFSETQRNKGNFPGRFSGRQFSNSRSEMNVSTLELGDSALYLCASSWGSGGQETQYFGPGTRLLVL.